This T cell receptor beta chain emerged from a study of blood T cells in healthy people across ages (dated by TCRdb to the mid-2010s). In the study overall: In model experiments, template switching captured roughly one uniquely barcoded TCR beta cDNA molecule for every two T cells. To track age-related changes in TCR beta repertoire diversity, the study relied on deep sequencing normalized with unique cDNA molecular identifiers. Donors were grouped into four age groups: young (average approximately 16 years), middle-aged (less than 40), aged (around 60) and long-lived (around 80). To avoid experimental bias, donors of different ages were randomly spread across the sequencing lanes. The study analyzed two additional independent replicas of 1 million unique cDNA reads from the same blood draw for two donors, one aged 18 to 30 and one aged 80 or older. What the work shows at the level of the full study, not this receptor alone: There was a strong correlation between observed TCR beta diversity and the percentage of naive T cells measured by flow cytometry. Compared with the aged group, the long-lived group had more naive CD4+ T cells, fewer expanded clones and increased TCR diversity, suggesting age selection. The CMV infection status of donors was not known, potentially confounding age-related changes in expanded clonotypes. Estimates of total diversity based on one million sequenced T cells were regarded as lower bounds and as underestimates. As age increased, observed TCR beta diversity per million T cells dropped in a roughly linear way, and a significant reduction was already evident by age about 40. Conclusive comparison of naive and antigen-experienced compartments was prevented by the profiling of bulk unsorted PBMCs.

Library creation used 5' RACE. Sequencing took place on an Illumina HiSeq 2500. A second PCR of about 6 to 11 cycles was run with a J-beta primer mix and a sample-barcoded 5' primer. Each TCR beta cDNA molecule received a unique molecular identifier from a template-switch 5' adaptor carrying 12 random nucleotides. At least 3 million CDR3-containing paired-end reads were obtained from each sample. The Mint cDNA synthesis kit, primed by a TRBC-specific oligonucleotide, was used to synthesize first-strand cDNA from all RNA. Following uracil-DNA glycosylase treatment, all cDNA underwent a first 18-cycle PCR with the universal primers M1SS and BC2_uni_R. The paper's data handling went like this. For normalization, 1 million high-quality reads, each with a distinct molecular identifier, were randomly selected from each sample. Reads sharing molecular identifiers were discarded rather than binned into consensus sequences. MiTCR, run with a Q25 quality threshold and the strictest error-elimination algorithm, handled CDR3 identification, clonotype clustering and error correction. A nonparametric unseen species model using Euler transformation provided a lower-bound estimate of total TCR beta diversity. The public reads were reanalyzed by TCRdb: fastp trimming at Q25, MiXCR alignment, in-frame beta chains only. CDR3 protein duplicates are merged, each entry listing the most common genes and DNA. The V and J calls and clone size come from TCRdb's table, not from the authors' own analysis. The sample table contains almost 1 million distinct CDR3 sequences; only one count was recorded for about 51% of them. The ten most abundant clones make up about a fifth of the sample.

The donors were roughly 39 Caucasian individuals from Russia, aged 6 to 90 years, who were systemically healthy. Each donor gave 8 to 10 milliliters of peripheral blood, collected into EDTA-treated Vacutainer tubes. Ficoll-Paque density-gradient centrifugation was used to isolate PBMCs, with at least 7 million obtained per sample. Total RNA was extracted from PBMCs with Trizol reagent, with at least 5.5 micrograms obtained per sample. For every donor, an aliquot of PBMCs went through flow cytometry to measure the percentages of naive CD45RAhigh/CD27high T cells. V and J are truncated by 2 bases and 6 bases respectively, leaving an intervening sequence of 16 bases. The CDR3 numbers 15 residues from cysteine through phenylalanine. Here the CDR3 DNA is all that survives: 45 bases in frame from base 1. This clonotype was recorded only once. Its antigen is currently not known. The record has no base qualities; no much larger clone is one base away.

Rearrangement joined TRBV12-3 or TRBV12-4 to TRBJ1-1; a weak D assignment points to TRBD1 (6 bases agree). The source is a woman aged 55-75 years in good health. The specimen sequenced was blood. CDR3 sequence: CASSLLGQGPPEAFF. The base sequence is TGTGCCAGCAGTTTACTCGGCCAGGGGCCCCCTGAAGCTTTCTTT.